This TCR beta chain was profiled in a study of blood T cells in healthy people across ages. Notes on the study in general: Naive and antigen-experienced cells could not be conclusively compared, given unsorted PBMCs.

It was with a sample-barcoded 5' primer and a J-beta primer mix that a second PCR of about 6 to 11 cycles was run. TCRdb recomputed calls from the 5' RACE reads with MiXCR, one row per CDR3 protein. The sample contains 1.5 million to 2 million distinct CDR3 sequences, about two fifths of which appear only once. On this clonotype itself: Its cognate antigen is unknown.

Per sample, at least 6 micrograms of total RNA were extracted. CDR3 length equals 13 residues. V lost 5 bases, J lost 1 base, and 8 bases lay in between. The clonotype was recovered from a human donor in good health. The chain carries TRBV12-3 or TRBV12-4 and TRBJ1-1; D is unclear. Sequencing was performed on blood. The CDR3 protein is CASSPGKNTEAFF. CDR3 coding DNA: TGTGCCAGCAGTCCTGGGAAGAACACTGAAGCTTTCTTT.